A selection of T cell receptor beta chains follows, all from one sample in a study of shared clonotypes between healthy human individuals. Sequencing used immunoSEQ multiplex PCR; TCRdb keeps in-frame clones, though not all of them. The sample yields 2 million to 2.5 million clones, around 92% seen once. The specimen sequenced was naive CD4+ T cells from PBMCs. These receptors all come from a man aged 18 to 29 in good health. Some clones in this sample may be carry-over from other donors' samples. Each CDR3 is given with its conserved first and last residue. The D gene is left open where the match is weak. The size of a clone is reported for some rows only, either as once, few or many, or as a class for expanded clones.

TRBJ2-5,.,.,TRBV27,TGTGCCAGCAGTTTATGGCAGGGGAGGGAGACCCAGTACTTC,CASSLWQGRETQYF
TRBJ2-1,.,TRBD2,TRBV19,TGTGCCAGTCATAAGGCGGGAGGCTCTTACAATGAGCAGTTCTTC,CASHKAGGSYNEQFF
TRBJ1-1,.,.,TRBV19,TGTGCCAGTAGTATAGCTGGGACAATGAACACTGAAGCTTTCTTT,CASSIAGTMNTEAFF
TRBJ1-2,.,TRBD1,TRBV5-4,TGTGCCAGCAGGGGACAGGGCTATGGCTACACCTTC,CASRGQGYGYTF
TRBJ1-2,.,TRBD1,TRBV6-5,TGTGCCAGCAGGCGGACAGGGCTCGACTACGGCTACACCTTC,CASRRTGLDYGYTF
TRBJ1-1,.,.,TRBV6-5,TGTGCCAGCGGCCGGGGGGCCACTGAAGCTTTCTTT,CASGRGATEAFF
TRBJ2-3,few,.,TRBV4-3,TGCGCCAGCAGCCAAGACGGAAGCACAGATACGCAGTATTTT,CASSQDGSTDTQYF
TRBJ1-2,.,TRBD1,TRBV28,TGTGCCAGCAGCTACAGGGGTTATGGCTACACCTTC,CASSYRGYGYTF
TRBJ2-2,.,.,TRBV7-9,TGTGCCAGCAGCTGGGGGGCGGGATCCAAGAACACCGGGGAGCTGTTTTTT,CASSWGAGSKNTGELFF
TRBJ1-1,.,.,TRBV28,TGTGCCAGCAACACCCTAGGAGAACAGCTGAGCCTTGAAGCTTTCTTT,CASNTLGEQLSLEAFF
TRBJ2-2,once,.,TRBV6-1,TGTGCCAGCAGTGGGTATGGGGTTAGCGACACCGGGGAGCTGTTTTTT,CASSGYGVSDTGELFF
TRBJ1-1,few,.,TRBV25-1,TGTGCCAGCAGTGCCCTTCAGATCACTGAAGCTTTCTTT,CASSALQITEAFF
TRBJ2-5,.,TRBD2,TRBV5-1,TGCGCCAGCAGAAATCTAGCGGGAGAAGAGACCCAGTACTTC,CASRNLAGEETQYF
TRBJ1-1,.,.,TRBV7-2,TGTGCCAGCAGCTTAGGGCCGAGGGAAGCTTTCTTT,CASSLGPREAFF
TRBJ2-1,.,.,TRBV29-1,TGCAGCGTTGTAGATGAGCGAGGGAGCTCCTACAATGAGCAGTTCTTC,CSVVDERGSSYNEQFF
TRBJ2-5,.,.,TRBV27,TGTGCCAGCAGTTTATTAGGAACAGGTAGTGAAGAGACCCAGTACTTC,CASSLLGTGSEETQYF
TRBJ2-7,.,.,TRBV5-5,TGTGCCAGCAGCTTGGCCACCGGGACGGGCTACGAGCAGTACTTC,CASSLATGTGYEQYF
TRBJ1-2,.,TRBD1,TRBV27,TGTGCCAGCAGCCGCGACGACAGGGGGCGCGGTGGCTACACCTTC,CASSRDDRGRGGYTF
TRBJ2-3,.,TRBD1,TRBV27,TGTGCCAGCAGTCCTCTCCCGGGACAGCGAGTCGCAGATACGCAGTATTTT,CASSPLPGQRVADTQYF
TRBJ2-7,.,TRBD2,TRBV6-6,TGTGCCAGCAGTTCCCCTAGCGGGAGTAATTACGAGCAGTACTTC,CASSSPSGSNYEQYF
TRBJ2-5,.,.,TRBV11-2,TGTGCCAGCAGCTATCGTGAGGCAGGGGAGACCCAGTACTTC,CASSYREAGETQYF
TRBJ1-1,once,.,TRBV6-5,TGTGCCAGCACCCAGGCGTCCGAAGCTTTCTTT,CASTQASEAFF
TRBJ2-7,.,.,TRBV19,TGTGCCAGTAGCACCGGGGCTGGCGGGTCTGAGCAGTACTTC,CASSTGAGGSEQYF
TRBJ2-7,.,.,TRBV7-9,TGTGCCAGCAGCCGGGAGTTAACAAGCTCCTACGAGCAGTACTTC,CASSRELTSSYEQYF
TRBJ2-7,.,.,TRBV29-1,TGCAGCGTTGGTAGCTACGAGCAGTACTTC,CSVGSYEQYF
TRBJ2-5,once,.,TRBV5-1,TGCGCCAGCAGCCCACCGACCACTGGAGAGACCCAGTACTTC,CASSPPTTGETQYF
TRBJ2-6,.,.,TRBV29-1,TGCAGCGTTGCGGACGGCGGCTCTGGGGCCAACGTCCTGACTTTC,CSVADGGSGANVLTF
TRBJ1-2,.,.,TRBV28,TGTGCCAGCAGTTCTGCGCGCCCTCTCACGACCGGCTACACCTTC,CASSSARPLTTGYTF
TRBJ2-2,.,TRBD1,TRBV18,TGTGCCAGCTCACAATGGGCAGGGGGCACCGGGGAGCTGTTTTTT,CASSQWAGGTGELFF
TRBJ1-4,.,.,TRBV29-1,TGCAGCGTATATAGGACAGCGGGTAATGAAAAACTGTTTTTT,CSVYRTAGNEKLFF
TRBJ1-3,.,.,TRBV10-3,TGTGCCATCAGTGAGTCGGGACCCCGGGCGTCAGGAAACACCATATATTTT,CAISESGPRASGNTIYF
TRBJ1-3,.,.,TRBV28,TGTGCCAGCACTGCGGTGGCTGGAAACACCATATATTTT,CASTAVAGNTIYF
TRBJ1-4,.,TRBD1,TRBV4-1,TGCGCCAGTCTGACCAGACAGGGGGCTGGTGAAAAACTGTTTTTT,CASLTRQGAGEKLFF
TRBJ2-5,.,.,TRBV5-4,TGTGCCAGCAGCTCGTGGCTACAAGAGACCCAGTACTTC,CASSSWLQETQYF
TRBJ2-4,.,.,TRBV7-3,TGTGCCAGCAGCTTAGGGTCAGGGGCGGACATTCAGTACTTC,CASSLGSGADIQYF
TRBJ2-4,.,.,TRBV9,TGTGCCAGTGCCGGGACGAAAAAAAACATTCAGTACTTC,CASAGTKKNIQYF
TRBJ1-1,.,TRBD1,TRBV5-1,TGCGCCAGCAGTCCCCTGGGACAGGGGAACACTGAAGCTTTCTTT,CASSPLGQGNTEAFF
TRBJ2-2,.,TRBD1,TRBV28,TGTGCCAGCATCGACAGGGGGAACACCGGGGAGCTGTTTTTT,CASIDRGNTGELFF
TRBJ2-7,.,.,TRBV2,TGTGCCAGCATGAGGCAGGGGACCTACGAGCAGTACTTC,CASMRQGTYEQYF
TRBJ2-4,once,TRBD1,TRBV9,TGTGCCAGCAGCGTTGATAAGGGGGCCATTCAGTACTTC,CASSVDKGAIQYF
TRBJ2-3,.,.,TRBV29-1,TGCAGCGTGGGACATCGCACAGATACGCAGTATTTT,CSVGHRTDTQYF
TRBJ2-3,.,.,TRBV5-6,TGTGCCAGCAGCTCGGGATCTACGGATACGCAGTATTTT,CASSSGSTDTQYF
TRBJ1-2,.,.,TRBV2,TGTGCCAGCAGTGACGTCAGGGCACAATCCTATGGCTACACCTTC,CASSDVRAQSYGYTF
TRBJ2-7,.,TRBD1,TRBV7-8,TGTGCCAGCAGCCGACAGGGGAGCTCCTACGAGCAGTACTTC,CASSRQGSSYEQYF
TRBJ1-1,few,TRBD1,TRBV5-1,TGCGCCAGCAGCCCTTGGACAGGGGGAATGAACACTGAAGCTTTCTTT,CASSPWTGGMNTEAFF
TRBJ2-1,.,TRBD2,TRBV4-1,TGCGCCAGCAGCCAAGACGTGTTTGCTAGCGGGAGGAACTACAATGAGCAGTTCTTC,CASSQDVFASGRNYNEQFF
TRBJ1-5,.,.,TRBV6-1,TGTGCCAGCAGTGAACGGGATCAGCCCCAGCATTTT,CASSERDQPQHF
TRBJ2-6,.,TRBD1,TRBV7-3,TGTGCCAGCAGCCTCCCGAGGACAGGGGGCAAAGGCTCTGGGGCCAACGTCCTGACTTTC,CASSLPRTGGKGSGANVLTF
TRBJ2-2,once,TRBD2,TRBV18,TGTGCCAGCTCACCCGTTTCTAGCGGGAGCTCCGGGGAGCTGTTTTTT,CASSPVSSGSSGELFF
TRBJ2-5,.,TRBD1,TRBV5-1,TGCGCCAGCTGCGGACAGGGACAAGAGACCCAGTACTTC,CASCGQGQETQYF
TRBJ1-5,.,.,TRBV19,TGTGCCAGTAGTATTGCCCGGACCCCTAATCAGCCCCAGCATTTT,CASSIARTPNQPQHF
TRBJ2-7,.,TRBD2,TRBV2,TGTGCCAGCAGCCTGGGACTAGCGGACCCAGGGGCCTACGAGCAGTACTTC,CASSLGLADPGAYEQYF